Listed below are T cell receptor beta chains from one sample, sequenced in a study of T-cell memory formation after mild COVID-19. TCRdb re-derived calls from the 5' RACE reads in MiXCR, one entry per CDR3 protein. This sample carries 400,000 or so distinct CDR3 sequences, about 19% of them seen once, and the ten largest clones take 8.4%. The sequenced sample consisted of PBMCs or a T cell subset sorted from them (not recorded which). These receptors came from an adult woman who had mild COVID-19 (a few samples of this study predate the infection). Cell type and time point are not known. CDR3s include the opening cysteine and the closing phenylalanine or tryptophan. Fields, in order: J gene, V gene, clone size, D gene, CDR3 protein, CDR3 DNA. D genes are given only for firm matches. Expanded clones are given a class, and other clones once, few, many or no size at all.

J: TRBJ2-7; V: TRBV20-1; size: NA; D: TRBD2; CDR3: CSASRLAGGTYEQYF; DNA: TGCAGTGCTAGCAGACTAGCGGGAGGCACCTACGAGCAGTACTTC
J: TRBJ1-4; V: TRBV19; size: NA; D: NA; CDR3: CASSMVLTVKLFF; DNA: TGTGCCAGTAGTATGGTCCTTACGGTTAAACTGTTTTTT
J: TRBJ2-3; V: TRBV4-2; size: NA; D: NA; CDR3: CASSQEEADTQYF; DNA: TGTGCCAGCAGCCAAGAGGAAGCAGATACGCAGTATTTT
J: TRBJ2-3; V: TRBV7-9; size: few; D: TRBD2; CDR3: CASSARLAGASDTQYF; DNA: TGTGCCAGCAGCGCAAGACTAGCGGGAGCTTCGGATACGCAGTATTTT
J: TRBJ2-5; V: TRBV7-2; size: NA; D: NA; CDR3: CASSLVGESLSWNF; DNA: TGTGCCAGCAGCTTAGTGGGGGAGAGCCTGAGCTGGAACTTC
J: TRBJ2-3; V: TRBV10-3; size: few; D: TRBD2; CDR3: CATGLAGNTDTQYF; DNA: TGTGCCACCGGACTAGCGGGGAACACAGATACGCAGTATTTT
J: TRBJ2-3; V: TRBV7-8; size: few; D: TRBD2; CDR3: CASTKGGLAGGVDTQYF; DNA: TGTGCCAGCACCAAGGGGGGACTAGCGGGAGGTGTAGATACGCAGTATTTT
J: TRBJ2-7; V: TRBV6-5; size: few; D: NA; CDR3: CASSYTGYYEQYF; DNA: TGTGCCAGCAGTTACACCGGATACTACGAGCAGTACTTC
J: TRBJ2-1; V: TRBV20-1; size: once; D: TRBD2; CDR3: CSARKAGLTYNEQFF; DNA: TGCAGTGCTAGAAAAGCGGGACTAACTTACAATGAGCAGTTCTTC
J: TRBJ1-2; V: TRBV20-1; size: NA; D: TRBD1; CDR3: CSASRQGLDGYTF; DNA: TGCAGTGCTAGCAGACAGGGACTGGATGGCTACACCTTC
J: TRBJ1-2; V: TRBV7-9; size: NA; D: NA; CDR3: CASSLTDTLANYGYTF; DNA: TGTGCCAGCAGCCTAACTGACACCCTAGCTAACTATGGCTACACCTTC
J: TRBJ2-5; V: TRBV24-1; size: NA; D: NA; CDR3: CATSDSGLETQYF; DNA: TGTGCCACCAGTGATTCAGGGCTTGAGACCCAGTACTTC
J: TRBJ1-1; V: TRBV7-9; size: few; D: NA; CDR3: CASSLSDSGAFF; DNA: TGTGCCAGCAGCTTGTCGGACAGCGGAGCTTTCTTT
J: TRBJ1-2; V: TRBV12-3/TRBV12-4; size: few; D: TRBD1; CDR3: CASSFRDRGGGYTF; DNA: TGTGCCAGCAGTTTCAGGGACAGGGGAGGTGGCTACACCTTC
J: TRBJ1-4; V: TRBV7-8; size: few; D: TRBD1; CDR3: CASTRGLPNEKLFF; DNA: TGTGCCAGCACCAGGGGGCTACCTAATGAAAAACTGTTTTTT
J: TRBJ2-7; V: TRBV6-6; size: NA; D: NA; CDR3: CASNGRAGGAHGSYEQYF; DNA: TGTGCCAGCAACGGGCGGGCAGGGGGGGCCCATGGGTCCTACGAGCAGTACTTC
J: TRBJ1-2; V: TRBV4-1; size: NA; D: NA; CDR3: CASSQDPLSASYGYTF; DNA: TGCGCCAGCAGCCAAGACCCTCTGTCAGCGTCCTATGGCTACACCTTC
J: TRBJ2-7; V: TRBV7-2; size: many; D: TRBD1; CDR3: CASSLARQGRYEQYF; DNA: TGTGCCAGCAGCTTAGCGAGACAGGGGCGCTACGAGCAGTACTTC
J: TRBJ2-7; V: TRBV3-1; size: NA; D: TRBD2; CDR3: CASSQRTSGSEQYF; DNA: TGTGCCAGCAGCCAGAGGACTAGCGGGAGCGAGCAGTACTTC
J: TRBJ1-5; V: TRBV7-2; size: few; D: NA; CDR3: CASSLDGLGNQPQHF; DNA: TGTGCCAGCAGCTTAGACGGTCTGGGCAATCAGCCCCAGCATTTT
J: TRBJ2-5; V: TRBV6-5; size: few; D: TRBD1; CDR3: CASSYSTTGVGETQYF; DNA: TGTGCCAGCAGTTACTCTACCACAGGGGTCGGGGAGACCCAGTACTTC
J: TRBJ1-6; V: TRBV5-5; size: NA; D: NA; CDR3: CASSFTGNRNSPLHF; DNA: TGTGCCAGCAGCTTTACAGGGAATCGTAATTCACCCCTCCACTTT
J: TRBJ2-3; V: TRBV7-3; size: NA; D: TRBD2; CDR3: CASSLNVAGGTDTQYF; DNA: TGTGCCAGCAGCTTAAATGTGGCGGGAGGAACAGATACGCAGTATTTT
J: TRBJ2-1; V: TRBV5-6; size: NA; D: TRBD2; CDR3: CASSRPGLAGYNEQFF; DNA: TGTGCCAGCAGTCGACCCGGACTAGCGGGGTACAATGAGCAGTTCTTC
J: TRBJ1-1; V: TRBV7-3; size: NA; D: NA; CDR3: CASSLGSAGDTEAFF; DNA: TGTGCCAGCAGCTTAGGAAGTGCGGGTGACACTGAAGCTTTCTTT
J: TRBJ2-3; V: TRBV15; size: few; D: NA; CDR3: CATSSRPFGDTQYF; DNA: TGTGCCACCAGCAGTCGGCCTTTCGGAGATACGCAGTATTTT
J: TRBJ1-2; V: TRBV5-6; size: NA; D: NA; CDR3: CASSLGPSGVDGYTF; DNA: TGTGCCAGCAGCTTGGGACCGTCAGGGGTGGATGGCTACACCTTC
J: TRBJ2-1; V: TRBV4-2; size: NA; D: TRBD2; CDR3: CASSQVWREQNEQFF; DNA: TGTGCCAGCAGCCAAGTTTGGCGGGAGCAGAATGAGCAGTTCTTC
J: TRBJ2-5; V: TRBV6-1; size: few; D: TRBD1; CDR3: CASSEGQGAQETQYF; DNA: TGTGCCAGCAGTGAGGGACAGGGGGCCCAAGAGACCCAGTACTTC
J: TRBJ2-7; V: TRBV2; size: few; D: TRBD1; CDR3: CASSEDRYEQYF; DNA: TGTGCCAGCAGTGAGGACAGGTACGAGCAGTACTTC
J: TRBJ2-7; V: TRBV19; size: NA; D: NA; CDR3: CATSPLTGNEQYF; DNA: TGTGCCACCTCCCCGCTGACAGGCAACGAGCAGTACTTC
J: TRBJ2-5; V: TRBV20-1; size: few; D: NA; CDR3: CSASMETQYF; DNA: TGCAGTGCTAGTATGGAGACCCAGTACTTC
J: TRBJ1-1; V: TRBV6-5; size: NA; D: TRBD1; CDR3: CASSGREGGNTEAFF; DNA: TGTGCCAGCAGTGGGCGGGAAGGGGGCAACACTGAAGCTTTCTTT
J: TRBJ2-5; V: TRBV15; size: few; D: TRBD2; CDR3: CATSSPSGGRETQYF; DNA: TGTGCCACCAGCAGTCCTAGCGGGGGGAGAGAGACCCAGTACTTC
J: TRBJ1-4; V: TRBV7-9; size: NA; D: NA; CDR3: CASMGGDGEKLFF; DNA: TGTGCCAGCATGGGGGGGGATGGTGAAAAACTGTTTTTT
J: TRBJ2-5; V: TRBV5-1; size: NA; D: NA; CDR3: CASSLAGTQETQYF; DNA: TGCGCCAGCAGCTTGGCCGGCACCCAAGAGACCCAGTACTTC
J: TRBJ1-6; V: TRBV4-1; size: NA; D: TRBD1; CDR3: CASSPGTGSILLHF; DNA: TGCGCCAGCAGCCCCGGGACAGGAAGCATATTACTCCACTTT
J: TRBJ2-7; V: TRBV11-2; size: few; D: NA; CDR3: CASSPVRGRSYEQYF; DNA: TGTGCCAGCAGCCCCGTGAGGGGTCGTAGTTACGAGCAGTACTTC
J: TRBJ2-2; V: TRBV7-6; size: NA; D: NA; CDR3: CASSPLLGGDGELFF; DNA: TGTGCCAGCAGCCCTTTATTAGGAGGGGACGGGGAGCTGTTTTTT
J: TRBJ1-2; V: TRBV3-1; size: many; D: NA; CDR3: CASSLGENYGYTF; DNA: TGTGCCAGCAGCCTCGGGGAGAACTATGGCTACACCTTC
J: TRBJ2-3; V: TRBV30; size: NA; D: NA; CDR3: CAWKIPDTQYF; DNA: TGTGCCTGGAAAATCCCAGATACGCAGTATTTT
J: TRBJ2-3; V: TRBV7-6; size: few; D: NA; CDR3: CASSLVPRSTDTQYF; DNA: TGTGCCAGCAGCTTAGTACCCAGGAGCACAGATACGCAGTATTTT
J: TRBJ2-7; V: TRBV27; size: few; D: NA; CDR3: CASSVVGSYEQYF; DNA: TGTGCCAGCAGTGTCGTCGGTTCCTACGAGCAGTACTTC
J: TRBJ1-2; V: TRBV12-3/TRBV12-4; size: few; D: NA; CDR3: CASSFGRNYGYTF; DNA: TGTGCCAGCAGTTTCGGCAGAAACTATGGCTACACCTTC
J: TRBJ2-5; V: TRBV7-8; size: once; D: NA; CDR3: CASSLGGVEQKTQYF; DNA: TGTGCCAGCAGCTTAGGGGGGGTCGAACAAAAGACCCAGTACTTC
J: TRBJ2-1; V: TRBV5-1; size: few; D: NA; CDR3: CASSLAGRSEQFF; DNA: TGCGCCAGCAGCTTAGCAGGGAGGAGTGAGCAGTTCTTC